Shown below are 23 T cell receptor beta chains from a single sample sequenced in a study of blood T cells in healthy people across ages. Sample-barcoded 5' priming and a J-beta primer mix drove a second PCR of about 6 to 12 cycles. TCRdb re-derived calls from the 5' RACE reads in MiXCR, one entry per CDR3 protein. The sample has hundreds of thousands of distinct CDR3 sequences; approximately 30% are singletons. Sequenced material: blood. All receptors come from a woman aged 80 or older in good health.

This clonotype was counted at least ten times. The chain has TRBV12-3 or TRBV12-4 and TRBJ1-2; 9 nucleotides line up with TRBD1. The junction had 7 bases not matched to a gene; V was cut back by 3 bases and J by 8 bases. This CDR3 has 14 amino acids. CDR3 residues: CASSFAGTGLGYTF. The CDR3 coding sequence is TGTGCCAGCAGTTTCGCGGGGACAGGGCTGGGCTACACCTTC.

J is TRBJ1-1 and V is TRBV6-5; D call uncertain. Germline V gene data show CDR1 as MNHEY and CDR2 as SVGAGI. Trimming took off 6 bases at V and 4 bases at J, with 12 bases between the two ends. The CDR3 runs to 13 residues. CDR3 nucleotide sequence: TGTGCCAGCAGCCCGCGGTCCATCACTGAAGCTTTCTTT. Its translation: CASSPRSITEAFF.

This clonotype occurred many times. V and J are TRBV7-2 and TRBJ1-2; D call uncertain. Germline V CDR1 and CDR2: SGHTA, FQGNSA. CDR3 length: 15 amino acids. V was pared by 0 bases and J by 8 bases, with 16 bases between. This CDR3 reads CASSLALGGLEGYTF. As DNA, the CDR3 is TGTGCCAGCAGCTTAGCCCTAGGAGGTTTAGAGGGCTACACCTTC.

The V and J genes are TRBV19 and TRBJ2-5, with a weak D call TRBD1 (6 bases). The J call is uncertain, as TRBJ2-7 better fits the DNA end. Germline V gene sequence: CDR1 LNHDA, CDR2 SQIVND (reference sequence). This CDR3 spans 14 amino acids. CDR3 protein: CASSIQGSNYEQYF. CDR3 DNA sequence: TGTGCCAGTAGTATACAGGGGTCCAACTACGAGCAGTACTTC.

At least ten counts were recorded for this clonotype. This chain uses TRBV25-1 with TRBJ1-2; D is ambiguous. The CDR3 is made up of 15 amino acids. The V end was cut by 2 bases, the J end by 1 base, with 11 bases between. In germline, CDR1 is MGHDK, CDR2 SYGVNS. The CDR3 region is CASSETWGINYGYTF. CDR3 nucleotide sequence: TGTGCCAGCAGTGAAACATGGGGAATTAACTATGGCTACACCTTC.

Details on this clonotype: Compared with germline, one end of the junction differs, possibly owing to a read error. The gene calls are TRBV27 and TRBJ1-1; D is undetermined. The length of the CDR3 is 13 residues. In germline, CDR1 is MNHEY, CDR2 SMNVEV (reference sequence). CDR3 coding DNA: TGTGTCAGCAGTTTGAGATATTCCGATGAAGCTTTCTTT. Its translation: CVSSLRYSDEAFF.

There are many counts of this clonotype. The chain has TRBV7-8 and TRBJ2-7, with D unclear. V lost 5 bases to trimming and J lost 1 base, with 15 bases between them. The germline gives CDR1 SGHVS, CDR2 FQNEAQ. The CDR3 length is 15 residues. The CDR3 sequence: CASSVSRQTSYEQYF. CDR3 coding DNA: TGTGCCAGCAGCGTATCGAGGCAGACTTCCTACGAGCAGTACTTC.

This clonotype appeared a few times. The chain carries TRBV20-1 and TRBJ1-1; tentative D call: TRBD1 (5 bases). Germline values: CDR1 DFQATT, CDR2 SNEGSKA (reference sequence). This CDR3 spans 14 amino acids. V shed 0 bases and J shed 4 bases, with 12 bases lying between them. The CDR3 coding sequence is TGCAGTGCTAGAGAGGGGGGGACGACCACTGAAGCTTTCTTT. As protein: CSAREGGTTTEAFF.

This clonotype was seen more than once but under ten times. The CDR3 DNA is TGCAGTGCTAGAGAGTTCTATATGCCCTCCCAAGAGACCCAGTACTTC. Translated: CSAREFYMPSQETQYF. The V call is TRBV20-1, the J call TRBJ2-5; no firm D call. CDR1 DFQATT and CDR2 SNEGSKA come from the germline V gene (reference sequence). V was trimmed by 0 bases and J by 1 base, leaving 15 bases between them. CDR3 length: 16 residues.

In its sample, this clonotype was seen many times. The rearrangement links TRBV9 to TRBJ2-1; 8 bases are shared with TRBD2. Germline-derived CDR1 and CDR2 are SGDLS and YYNGEE. V lost 0 bases and J lost 4; bases outside the gene matches: 3. CDR3 size: 15 residues. The CDR3 region is CASSVASGGYNEQFF. CDR3 coding DNA: TGTGCCAGCAGCGTAGCCAGCGGGGGATACAATGAGCAGTTCTTC.

This clonotype was observed at least ten times. The chain links TRBV20-1 to TRBJ2-4; 7 nucleotides align to TRBD1. The CDR3 is 13 residues long. Trimming removed 8 bases from V and 4 bases from J; junction bases left unmatched: 8. Germline-derived CDR1 and CDR2 are DFQATT and SNEGSKA (reference sequence). This CDR3 is CSSLKGAKNIQYF. The DNA of the CDR3 is TGCAGTTCGCTTAAGGGGGCTAAAAACATTCAGTACTTC.

This clonotype showed up just a few times. The J gene is TRBJ1-5, the V gene TRBV7-2, with 8 bases matching TRBD1. CDR1 is SGHTA, CDR2 FQGNSA, per germline. This CDR3 has 14 amino acids. The V gene end was trimmed by 5 bases and the J gene end by 7 bases; junction bases not matched to a gene: 7. CDR3 DNA: TGTGCCAGCAGCCTAGGGACAGGCCGACAGCCCCAGCATTTT. This codes for CASSLGTGRQPQHF.

This clonotype turned up a few times. V gene TRBV20-1 combines with J gene TRBJ2-5; 8 bases match TRBD2. Germline CDR1 DFQATT, CDR2 SNEGSKA (reference sequence). The V and J ends lost 8 bases and 2 bases, in that order; junction bases with no gene match: 7. The CDR3 is 13 amino acids. DNA for the CDR3: TGCAGTATTGGACTAGCACAGCAAGAGACCCAGTACTTC. Its translation is CSIGLAQQETQYF.

This CDR3 reads CASSPRGQEFGRGKFF. The CDR3 region has the DNA TGTGCCAGCTCACCACGTGGACAGGAATTTGGACGAGGAAAGTTCTTC. This rearrangement joins TRBV18 to TRBJ2-1; 7 nucleotides agree with TRBD1. The CDR3 contains 16 residues. Germline V gives CDR1 KGHSH, CDR2 LQKENI. Unmatched junction bases numbered 17, after V lost 1 base and J lost 14 bases.

This clonotype occurred many times. The chain carries TRBV15 and TRBJ2-2; D is possibly TRBD1 (5 bases). There are 15 residues in the CDR3. From germline, CDR1 is LNHNV and CDR2 YYDKDF (reference sequence). With 0 bases removed from V and 5 bases from J, the gap between germline ends came to 10 bases. The CDR3 DNA follows: TGTGCCACCAGCAGAGATATCAGGGCAACCGGGGAGCTGTTTTTT. This translates into CATSRDIRATGELFF.

V is TRBV5-4 and J is TRBJ2-7, with TRBD2 as a possible D gene (6 bases). The CDR3 length is 16 residues. Germline lookup yields CDR1 SGHNT and CDR2 YYREEE (reference sequence). Trimming took off 4 bases at V and 4 bases at J, with 21 bases between the two ends. The CDR3 reads CASSQSSGGSWYEQYF. For the CDR3, the DNA is TGTGCCAGCAGCCAGAGTTCAGGAGGGAGTTGGTACGAGCAGTACTTC.

This clonotype was detected ten times or more. The genes are TRBV15 and TRBJ2-1; 9 bases agree with TRBD2. Germline V CDR1 and CDR2: LNHNV, YYDKDF (reference sequence). The CDR3 has 18 residues. V was clipped by 0 bases and J by 3 bases; unmatched bases: 9. CDR3 sequence: CATSRDLGGRVNYNEQFF. As DNA, the CDR3 is TGTGCCACCAGCAGAGATTTGGGCGGGAGGGTAAACTACAATGAGCAGTTCTTC.

This clonotype occurred many times. This chain links TRBV20-1 with TRBJ2-2; 10 bases are a match to TRBD1. Looked up from germline, CDR1 is DFQATT and CDR2 is SNEGSKA (reference sequence). V trimming: 2 bases; J trimming: 7 bases; junction bases outside the gene matches: 7. This CDR3 is 15 amino acids long. CDR3 amino acids: CSARIPGQGNGELFF. The CDR3, as DNA: TGCAGTGCTAGAATTCCGGGACAGGGGAACGGGGAGCTGTTTTTT.

The rearrangement joins TRBV5-1 to TRBJ1-2; D gene ambiguous. Per the germline V gene, CDR1 is SGHRS and CDR2 is YFSETQ. CDR3 length: 15 amino acids. With 0 bases removed from V and 2 bases from J, the gap between germline ends came to 11 bases. CDR3 DNA: TGCGCCAGCAGCTTGGGGGCAGGCGAAAACTATGGCTACACCTTC. Protein product: CASSLGAGENYGYTF.

Points on this clonotype: This may stem from a read error, because a much larger clone lies one nucleotide away. The V and J genes are TRBV20-1 and TRBJ2-1, with 8 nucleotides matching TRBD2. This CDR3 has 15 residues. Germline V gene sequence: CDR1 DFQATT, CDR2 SNEGSKA (reference sequence). V trimming: 0 bases; J trimming: 13 bases; junction bases outside the gene matches: 14. The CDR3 loop is CSARDYGLASETQFF. Here the CDR3 DNA reads TGCAGTGCTAGAGATTATGGACTAGCTAGCGAGACCCAGTTCTTC.

This clonotype was found many times. The chain employs TRBV29-1 and TRBJ2-5; perhaps TRBD1 as D (6 bases). CDR3 length: 16 amino acids. Looked up from germline, CDR1 is SQVTM and CDR2 is ANQGSEA. Trimming stripped 0 bases from V and 1 base from J, with 15 bases between. The CDR3 DNA reads TGCAGCGTTGAAGATCTGTTAGGGGGTGGCCAAGAGACCCAGTACTTC. Its protein is CSVEDLLGGGQETQYF.

Notes on this clonotype: A much larger clone lies a single base off, so this may be a read error. The V gene is TRBV3-1, the J gene TRBJ2-7; 7 bases are shared with TRBD2. The length of the CDR3 is 15 residues. V trimming: 1 base; J trimming: 2 bases; junction bases outside the gene matches: 5. Germline V gene sequence: CDR1 LGHDT, CDR2 YNNKEL (reference sequence). For the CDR3, the DNA is TGTGCCAGCAGCCAAGCGCTAGCGGTAACCTACGAGCAGTACTTC. It codes for CASSQALAVTYEQYF.

This clonotype was observed once. This chain joins TRBV24-1 and TRBJ2-5, with 9 bases aligning to TRBD2. The germline V gene encodes CDR1 KGHDR and CDR2 SFDVKD. Unmatched junction bases numbered 13, after V lost 7 bases and J lost 11 bases. This CDR3 has 14 residues. Here the CDR3 DNA reads TGTGCCACCAGGGGAGCAACCCCTAGCGGGGAGCAGTACTTC. It codes for CATRGATPSGEQYF.